Listed here is a single T cell receptor beta chain. The data originate from a study of OX40 agonist ivuxolimab in advanced cancers. The CDR3 contains 15 residues. The junction had 9 bases not matched to a gene; V was cut back by 5 bases and J by 3 bases. The germline gives CDR1 SGHAT, CDR2 FQNNGV. Measured with immunoSEQ multiplex PCR; TCRdb has only the in-frame clones, and not every one. The repertoire holds about 21,000 clones, with about 88% as singletons. This clonotype was sampled from an adult with an advanced solid tumor such as melanoma, head and neck, liver or kidney cancer. V usage is TRBV11-2 and J usage is TRBJ2-7, with 8 bases lining up with TRBD1. The sequencing used CD4+ or CD8+ T cells sorted from blood, collected in a trial of the OX40 agonist ivuxolimab. The CDR3 bases are TGTGCCAGCAGCAGAGCAGGGGGCCCCTTCTACGAGCAGTACTTC. This sequence encodes CASSRAGGPFYEQYF. Full variable domain (rest looked up from reference TRBV11-2 and TRBJ2-7): EAGVAQSPRYKIIEKRQSVAFWCNPISGHATLYWYQQILGQGPKLLIQFQNNGVVDDSQLPKDRFSAERLKGVDSTLKIQPAKLEDSAVYLCASSRAGGPFYEQYFGPGTRLTVT.